This TCR beta chain is from a study of immune evolution from preneoplasia to lung adenocarcinoma. Regarding the study as a whole: Normal lung had the highest top T cell clone frequencies.

The V and J ends lost 0 bases and 12 bases, in that order; junction bases with no gene match: 6. The CDR3 is 13 amino acids. Germline loops: CDR1 SGHRS, CDR2 YFSETQ. On this clone itself: Its cognate antigen is unknown.

The protocol was immunoSEQ multiplex PCR, while the TCRdb copy is restricted to in-frame clones and leaves out a portion. The repertoire holds several thousand clones, with around 80% as singletons. The specimen sequenced was FFPE minimally invasive lung adenocarcinoma tissue. The chain joins TRBV5-1 to TRBJ1-3, with 7 positions matching TRBD1. The origin of this receptor is a donor aged 70 or over with lung adenocarcinoma. For the CDR3, the DNA is TGCGCCAGCAGCTTGGCCCTAGGGACAGACATATATTTT. Residues: CASSLALGTDIYF.